A selection of T cell receptor beta chains follows, all from one sample in a study of identical twins. TCRdb recomputed calls from the 5' RACE reads with MiXCR, one row per CDR3 protein. Among roughly 750,000 distinct CDR3 sequences, 21% were seen once, and the ten largest hold 4% to 4.5%. These data are also associated with another study on T cells expressing NK-cell markers.

Specimen: PBMCs. The receptors were sampled from a woman under 30 in good health. CDR3s include the opening cysteine and the closing phenylalanine or tryptophan. A D gene is named only where the DNA matches it firmly. The listing skips clone size in some rows; elsewhere it reads once, few, many or a size class.

j_call v_call clone_size d_call cdr3_aa cdr3_nt
TRBJ2-4 TRBV6-2/TRBV6-3 . . CASSNPRVRGYIQYF TGTGCCAGCAGCAACCCCCGTGTCCGTGGATACATTCAGTACTTC
TRBJ1-3 TRBV12-3/TRBV12-4 few . CASRGQRNTIYF TGTGCCAGCAGAGGACAGCGAAACACCATATATTTT
TRBJ2-1 TRBV10-3 . TRBD1 CAISSGTGTLNEQFF TGTGCCATCAGCTCCGGGACAGGGACTTTGAATGAGCAGTTCTTC
TRBJ2-4 TRBV9 few . CASSANRGGDIQYF TGTGCCAGCAGCGCGAACAGGGGAGGAGACATTCAGTACTTC
TRBJ2-7 TRBV18 . . CASSPLVGRAYEQYF TGTGCCAGCTCACCCCTAGTGGGGCGGGCCTACGAGCAGTACTTC
TRBJ2-5 TRBV20-1 . . CSASSGRDLETQYF TGCAGTGCTTCCAGTGGGCGGGACCTAGAGACCCAGTACTTC
TRBJ2-5 TRBV5-1 . . CASSLDAGSLQETQYF TGCGCCAGCAGCTTGGATGCGGGATCTCTCCAAGAGACCCAGTACTTC
TRBJ1-6 TRBV12-3/TRBV12-4 few TRBD1 CASSLRGQANSPLHF TGTGCCAGCAGTTTAAGGGGACAGGCAAATTCACCCCTCCACTTT
TRBJ2-5 TRBV4-2 . TRBD2 CASSQDWTSGKETQYF TGTGCCAGCAGCCAAGATTGGACTAGCGGGAAAGAGACCCAGTACTTC
TRBJ1-6 TRBV20-1 few . CSAKPGHNSPLHF TGCAGCGCCAAACCGGGACACAATTCACCCCTCCACTTT
TRBJ2-1 TRBV2 . . CASSEGAIYNEQFF TGTGCCAGCAGTGAAGGGGCGATATACAATGAGCAGTTCTTC
TRBJ1-5 TRBV20-1 many . CSARDVTATNQPQHF TGCAGTGCTAGAGATGTGACAGCAACCAATCAGCCCCAGCATTTT
TRBJ2-3 TRBV9 . . CASSPRTARGDTQYF TGTGCCAGCAGCCCGCGGACAGCCCGAGGAGATACGCAGTATTTT
TRBJ2-1 TRBV7-6 few . CASSIRWAANEQFF TGTGCCAGCAGCATCCGGTGGGCGGCCAATGAGCAGTTCTTC
TRBJ1-4 TRBV20-1 few TRBD1 CSAQTGALSTTNEKLFF TGCAGTGCCCAAACAGGGGCCCTATCGACGACTAATGAAAAACTGTTTTTT
TRBJ2-1 TRBV20-1 few . CSASVSPRGEQFF TGCAGTGCTAGCGTCTCCCCTAGAGGTGAGCAGTTCTTC
TRBJ2-3 TRBV5-1 many . CASSLTPGTDTQYF TGCGCCAGCAGCTTGACCCCCGGGACAGATACGCAGTATTTT
TRBJ2-3 TRBV15 few . CATSRAGQTTDTQYF TGTGCCACCAGCAGAGCTGGACAGACCACAGATACGCAGTATTTT
TRBJ2-7 TRBV5-1 . TRBD1 CASSPVTGVDEQYF TGCGCCAGCAGCCCAGTGACAGGGGTCGACGAGCAGTACTTC
TRBJ2-3 TRBV5-1 . . CASKEGPDTDTQYF TGCGCCAGCAAGGAGGGTCCGGACACAGATACGCAGTATTTT
TRBJ2-3 TRBV7-2 few . CASSSPLWADTQYF TGTGCCAGCAGCTCCCCCCTGTGGGCGGATACGCAGTATTTT
TRBJ2-5 TRBV27 . TRBD2 CASRSTGGGSIETQYF TGTGCCAGCAGAAGTACAGGCGGGGGTTCGATAGAGACCCAGTACTTC
TRBJ2-1 TRBV12-3/TRBV12-4 once . CASSPGFPGNEQFF TGTGCCAGCAGTCCGGGCTTCCCAGGGAATGAGCAGTTCTTC
TRBJ2-3 TRBV9 . . CASSVARADTQYF TGTGCCAGCAGCGTAGCGCGGGCCGATACGCAGTATTTT
TRBJ2-5 TRBV20-1 few TRBD2 CSAGLLAGGETQYF TGCAGTGCTGGGTTACTAGCGGGGGGGGAGACCCAGTACTTC